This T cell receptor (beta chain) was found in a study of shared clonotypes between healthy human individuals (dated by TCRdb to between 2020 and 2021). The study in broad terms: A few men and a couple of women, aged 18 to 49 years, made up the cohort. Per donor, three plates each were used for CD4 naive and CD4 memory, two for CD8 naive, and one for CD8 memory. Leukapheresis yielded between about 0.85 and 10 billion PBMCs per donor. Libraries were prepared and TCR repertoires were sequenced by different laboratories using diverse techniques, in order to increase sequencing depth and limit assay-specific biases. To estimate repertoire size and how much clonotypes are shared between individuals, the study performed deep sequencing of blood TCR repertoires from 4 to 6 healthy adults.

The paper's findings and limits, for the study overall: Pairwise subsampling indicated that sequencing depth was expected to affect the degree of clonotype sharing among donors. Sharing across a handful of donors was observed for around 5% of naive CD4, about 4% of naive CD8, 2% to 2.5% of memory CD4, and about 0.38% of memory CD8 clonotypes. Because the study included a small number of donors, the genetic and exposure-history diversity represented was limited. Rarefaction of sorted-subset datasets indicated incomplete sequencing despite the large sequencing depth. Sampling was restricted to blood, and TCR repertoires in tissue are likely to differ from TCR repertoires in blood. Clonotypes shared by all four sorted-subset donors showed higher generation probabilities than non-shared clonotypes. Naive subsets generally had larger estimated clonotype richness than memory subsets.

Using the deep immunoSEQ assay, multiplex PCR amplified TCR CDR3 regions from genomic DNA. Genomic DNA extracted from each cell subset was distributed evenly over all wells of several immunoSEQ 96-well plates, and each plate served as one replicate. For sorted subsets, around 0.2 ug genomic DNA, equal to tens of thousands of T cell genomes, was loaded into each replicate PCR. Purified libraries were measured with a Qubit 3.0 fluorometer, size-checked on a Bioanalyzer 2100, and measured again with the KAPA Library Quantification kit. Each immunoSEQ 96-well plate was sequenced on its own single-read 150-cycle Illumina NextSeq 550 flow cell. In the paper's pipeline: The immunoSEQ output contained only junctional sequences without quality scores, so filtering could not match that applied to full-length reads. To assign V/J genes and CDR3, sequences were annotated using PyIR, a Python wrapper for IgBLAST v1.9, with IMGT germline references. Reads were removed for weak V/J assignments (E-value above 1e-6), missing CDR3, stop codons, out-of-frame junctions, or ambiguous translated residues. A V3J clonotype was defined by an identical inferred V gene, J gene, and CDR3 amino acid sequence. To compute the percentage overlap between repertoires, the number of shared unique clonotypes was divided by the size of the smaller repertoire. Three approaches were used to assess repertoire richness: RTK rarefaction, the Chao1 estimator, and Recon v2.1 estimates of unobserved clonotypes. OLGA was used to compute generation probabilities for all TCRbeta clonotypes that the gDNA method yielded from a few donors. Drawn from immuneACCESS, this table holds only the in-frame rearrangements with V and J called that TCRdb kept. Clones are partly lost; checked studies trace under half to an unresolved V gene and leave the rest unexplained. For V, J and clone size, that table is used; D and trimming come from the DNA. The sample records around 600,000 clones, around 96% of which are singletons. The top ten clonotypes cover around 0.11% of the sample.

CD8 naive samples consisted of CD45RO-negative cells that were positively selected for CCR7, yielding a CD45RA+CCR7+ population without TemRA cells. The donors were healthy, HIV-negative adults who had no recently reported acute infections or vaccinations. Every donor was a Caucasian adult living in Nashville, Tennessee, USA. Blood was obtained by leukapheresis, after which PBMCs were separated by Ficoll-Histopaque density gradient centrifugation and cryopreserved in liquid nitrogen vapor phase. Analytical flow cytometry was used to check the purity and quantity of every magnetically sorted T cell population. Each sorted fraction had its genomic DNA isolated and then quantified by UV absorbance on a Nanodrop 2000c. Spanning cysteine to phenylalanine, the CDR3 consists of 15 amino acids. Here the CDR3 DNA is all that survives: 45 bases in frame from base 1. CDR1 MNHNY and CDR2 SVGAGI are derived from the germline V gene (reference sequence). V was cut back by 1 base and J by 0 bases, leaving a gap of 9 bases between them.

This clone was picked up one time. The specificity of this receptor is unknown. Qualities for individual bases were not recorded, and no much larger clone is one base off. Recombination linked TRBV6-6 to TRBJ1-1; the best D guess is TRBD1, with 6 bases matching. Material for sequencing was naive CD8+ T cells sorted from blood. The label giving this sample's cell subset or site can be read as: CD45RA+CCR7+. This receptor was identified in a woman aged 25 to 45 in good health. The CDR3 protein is CASSYYPGVNTEAFF. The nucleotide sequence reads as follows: TGTGCCAGCAGTTACTATCCAGGGGTGAACACTGAAGCTTTCTTT.